This T cell receptor beta chain emerged from a study of shared clonotypes between healthy human individuals (dated by TCRdb to about 2020). For the wider study: The cohort included a few men and a couple of women between 18 and 49 years of age. To increase sequencing depth and limit assay-specific biases, different laboratories used diverse techniques to prepare libraries and sequence TCR repertoires. Per donor, leukapheresis produced somewhere between about 0.85 and 8.9 billion PBMCs. To estimate repertoire size and how much clonotype sharing occurs between individuals, the study deeply sequenced the blood TCR repertoires of several healthy adults. Per donor, three plates each were used for CD4 naive and CD4 memory, two for CD8 naive, and one for CD8 memory.

Inclusive of the bounding cysteine and phenylalanine, the CDR3 is 14 residues long. Solely the CDR3 DNA is kept, with 42 bases framed from the first base. V trim: 4 bases; J trim: 5 bases; unmatched bases: 7. The germline V gene supplies CDR1 SNHLY and CDR2 FYNNEI. Comment on this clone: The clone's antigen remains unknown. No quality values exist for individual bases; no much larger clone is one base distant.

Using the deep immunoSEQ assay, multiplex PCR amplified TCR CDR3 regions from genomic DNA. Extracted genomic DNA from each cell subset was distributed evenly across all wells of several immunoSEQ 96-well plates, and each plate was treated as a replicate. For sorted subsets, each replicate PCR was loaded with around 200 ng genomic DNA, equivalent to 30,000 or so T cell genomes. Purified libraries were measured with a Qubit 3.0 fluorometer, size-checked on a Bioanalyzer 2100, and measured again with the KAPA Library Quantification kit. Every immunoSEQ 96-well plate was sequenced on a separate single-read 150-cycle Illumina NextSeq 550 flow cell. The published analysis was carried out like this. The immunoSEQ output contained only junctional sequences without quality scores, so filtering could not match that applied to full-length reads. Sequences were annotated with PyIR, a Python wrapper for IgBLAST v1.9, and V/J genes and CDR3 were assigned using IMGT germline references. Reads with weak V/J assignments (E-value above 1e-6), missing CDR3, stop codons, out-of-frame junctions, or ambiguous translated residues were removed. V3J clonotypes were defined by identical inferred V gene, J gene, and CDR3 amino acid sequence. To compute the percentage overlap between repertoires, the number of shared unique clonotypes was divided by the size of the smaller repertoire. Richness of each repertoire was evaluated using RTK rarefaction, the Chao1 estimator, and Recon v2.1 estimates of unobserved clonotypes. OLGA was used to compute generation probabilities for all TCRbeta clonotypes that the gDNA method yielded from several donors. TCRdb mirrors the immuneACCESS table, restricted to in-frame sequences. Some clones are absent from its copies; in checked studies, under half trace to an unresolved V gene, and the reason for the others is unknown. For V, J and clone size, that table is used; D and trimming come from the DNA. The sample table lists about 1 million clones, around four fifths of them with a count of one. Clones ranked in the top ten supply approximately 1.5% of the sample.

What the work shows at the level of the full study, not this receptor alone: Rarefaction of sorted-subset datasets indicated incomplete sequencing despite the large sequencing depth. Pairwise subsampling led to the expectation that sequencing depth would affect the degree of clonotype sharing among donors. Larger estimated clonotype richness was generally found for naive subsets than for memory subsets. Sharing across a handful of donors was observed for roughly 5% of naive CD4, about 4% of naive CD8, over 2% of memory CD4, and around 0.44% of memory CD8 clonotypes. Clonotypes shared by all four sorted-subset donors showed higher generation probabilities than non-shared clonotypes. Sampling was restricted to blood, and TCR repertoires in tissues likely differ from the TCR repertoires found in blood. The genetic and exposure-history diversity represented was limited by the small number of donors.

The donors were healthy, HIV-negative adults who had no recently reported acute infections or vaccinations. Only Caucasian adults living in Nashville, Tennessee, USA were represented among the donors. CD4+ T cells were enriched by magnetic negative selection; naive cells were then positively selected on CD45RA, and the negative fraction formed the memory subset. After blood collection by leukapheresis, PBMCs were isolated using Ficoll-Histopaque density gradient centrifugation and then cryopreserved in the vapor phase of liquid nitrogen. Analytical flow cytometry was used to check the purity and quantity of every magnetically sorted T cell population. Each sorted fraction had its genomic DNA isolated and then quantified by UV absorbance on a Nanodrop 2000c.

The receptor chain draws on TRBV2 and TRBJ1-2; 7 bases in the junction line up with TRBD1. The TCR was taken from a man aged 18 to 29 in good health. The sequenced material came from memory CD4+ T cells sorted from blood. The intended sense of this specimen's cell subset or site label: CD45RA-negative fraction. The CDR3 region: CASSGDSGAYGYTF. The nucleotide sequence reads TGTGCCAGCAGTGGGGACAGTGGGGCATATGGCTACACCTTC.